This T cell receptor (beta chain) was identified in a study of low-dose radiotherapy and immunotherapy resistance in tumors. Looking at the study overall: Intravenous ipilimumab 1 mg/kg every six weeks was given with nivolumab 240 mg every two weeks.

TRAV- and TRBV-specific primers primed first-strand cDNA, covering alpha and beta chains. TCR amplification used around 20 PCR cycles, a constant-region primer and a V-primer adapter. A single record per CDR3 protein comes from TCRdb applying MiXCR to the reads. This sample has roughly 90,000 distinct CDR3 sequences; roughly 19% occur once, and the top ten carry 13%. Time point meaning: after trial treatment. Treatment defined: LDRT plus nivolumab, ipilimumab, low-dose cyclophosphamide and aspirin (RACIN trial). The sample was PBMCs, taken after low-dose radiotherapy plus immunotherapy. This receptor was identified in a female donor with ovarian cancer.

The CDR3 DNA sequence: TGTGCCAGCAGTTACGTCCAGGGCCCCTACGAGCAGTACTTC. Protein product: CASSYVQGPYEQYF. The V gene is TRBV6-2 or TRBV6-3, the J gene TRBJ2-7; D perhaps matches TRBD1 (5 bases). The germline CDR1 and CDR2 sequences are MNHEY and SVGEGT. V lost 2 bases to trimming and J lost 2 bases, with 10 bases between them. The CDR3 is 14 residues long.